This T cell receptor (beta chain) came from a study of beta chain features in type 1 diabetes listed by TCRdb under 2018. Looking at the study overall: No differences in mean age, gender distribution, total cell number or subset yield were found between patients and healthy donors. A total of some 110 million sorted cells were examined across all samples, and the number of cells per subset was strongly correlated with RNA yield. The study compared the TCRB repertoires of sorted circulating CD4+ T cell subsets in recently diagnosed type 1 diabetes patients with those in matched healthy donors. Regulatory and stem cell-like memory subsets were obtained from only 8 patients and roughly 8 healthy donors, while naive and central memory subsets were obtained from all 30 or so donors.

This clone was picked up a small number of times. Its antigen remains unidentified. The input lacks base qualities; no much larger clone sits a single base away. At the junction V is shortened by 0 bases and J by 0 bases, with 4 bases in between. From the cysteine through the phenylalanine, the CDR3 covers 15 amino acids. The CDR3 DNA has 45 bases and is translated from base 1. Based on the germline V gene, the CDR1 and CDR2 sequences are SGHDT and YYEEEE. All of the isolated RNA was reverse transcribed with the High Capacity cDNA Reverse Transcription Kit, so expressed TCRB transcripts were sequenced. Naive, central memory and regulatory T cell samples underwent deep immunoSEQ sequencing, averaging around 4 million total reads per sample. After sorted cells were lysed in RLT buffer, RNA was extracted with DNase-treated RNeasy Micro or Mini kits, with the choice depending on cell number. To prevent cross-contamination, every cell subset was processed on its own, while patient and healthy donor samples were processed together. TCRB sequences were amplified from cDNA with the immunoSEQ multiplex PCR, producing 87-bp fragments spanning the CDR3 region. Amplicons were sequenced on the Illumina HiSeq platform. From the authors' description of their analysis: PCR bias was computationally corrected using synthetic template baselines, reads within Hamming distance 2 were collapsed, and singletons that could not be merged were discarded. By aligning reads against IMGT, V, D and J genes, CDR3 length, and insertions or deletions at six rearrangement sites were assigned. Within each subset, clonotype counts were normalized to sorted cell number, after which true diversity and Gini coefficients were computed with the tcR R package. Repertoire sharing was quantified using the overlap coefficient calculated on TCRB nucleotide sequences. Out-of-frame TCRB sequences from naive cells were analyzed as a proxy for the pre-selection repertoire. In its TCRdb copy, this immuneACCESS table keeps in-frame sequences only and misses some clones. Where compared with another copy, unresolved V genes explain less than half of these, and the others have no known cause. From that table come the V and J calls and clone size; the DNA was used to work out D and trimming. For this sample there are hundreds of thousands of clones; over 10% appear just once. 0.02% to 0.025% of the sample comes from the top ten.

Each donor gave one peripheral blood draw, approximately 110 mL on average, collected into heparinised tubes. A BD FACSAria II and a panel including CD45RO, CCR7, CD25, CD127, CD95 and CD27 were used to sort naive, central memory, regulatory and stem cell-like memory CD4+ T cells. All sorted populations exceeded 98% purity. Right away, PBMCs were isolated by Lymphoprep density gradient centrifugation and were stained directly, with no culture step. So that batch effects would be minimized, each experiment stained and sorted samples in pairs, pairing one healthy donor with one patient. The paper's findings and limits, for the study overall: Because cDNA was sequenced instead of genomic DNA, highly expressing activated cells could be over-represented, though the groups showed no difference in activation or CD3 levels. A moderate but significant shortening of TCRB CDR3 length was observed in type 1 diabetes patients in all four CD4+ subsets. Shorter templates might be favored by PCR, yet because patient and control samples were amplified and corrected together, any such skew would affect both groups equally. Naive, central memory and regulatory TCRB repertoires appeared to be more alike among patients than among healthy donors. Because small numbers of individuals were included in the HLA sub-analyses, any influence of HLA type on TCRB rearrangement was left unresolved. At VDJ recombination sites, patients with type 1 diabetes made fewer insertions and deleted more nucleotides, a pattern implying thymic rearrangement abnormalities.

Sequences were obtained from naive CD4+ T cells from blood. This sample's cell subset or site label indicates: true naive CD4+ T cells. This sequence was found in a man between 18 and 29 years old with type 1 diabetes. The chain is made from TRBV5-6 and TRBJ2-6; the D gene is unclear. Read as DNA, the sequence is TGTGCCAGCAGCTTGGGGGACTCTGGGGCCAACGTCCTGACTTTC. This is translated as CASSLGDSGANVLTF.